This T cell receptor (beta chain) derives from a study of lymphopenia after photon versus proton radiotherapy. Looked up from germline, CDR1 is SGHRS and CDR2 is YFSETQ. V was pared by 2 bases and J by 4 bases, with 12 bases between. The CDR3 loop spans 14 amino acids. General study findings and limits: Relative stability marked proton patients; photon patients lost diversity and naive cells.

Sequencing used immunoSEQ multiplex PCR; TCRdb keeps in-frame clones, though not all of them. Of around 63,000 clones in the sample, 85% to 90% were seen once. Comments on this clone: Antigen: not known.

The genes are TRBV5-1 and TRBJ2-5; either TRBD1 or TRBD2 may supply D (7 bases each). Sequences were derived from peripheral blood, sampled from a patient treated with proton-based radiotherapy. The sequence was collected from a man at least 80 years old with esophageal cancer. The CDR3 loop reads CASSFSGGVETQYF. The CDR3 nucleotides read TGCGCCAGCAGCTTTTCAGGGGGGGTAGAGACCCAGTACTTC.